A selection of T cell receptor beta chains follows, all from one sample in a study of CD8 T cells in Susac syndrome. TCRdb fed the immunoSEQ multiplex PCR reads into MiXCR, producing one record per CDR3 protein. The sample lists about 90,000 distinct CDR3 sequences, over 85% seen once, with approximately 0.31% in the top ten. Sequencing was done on a sample of CD8+ T cells from PBMCs. Source of these receptors: a human donor in good health. Both conserved end residues are part of each CDR3. Each record gives: CDR3 DNA, CDR3 protein, V gene, clone size, J gene, D gene. The D gene is left open where the match is weak. The size of a clone is reported for some rows only, either as once, few or many, or as a class for expanded clones.

cdr3_nt: TGTGCCAGCAGCAAACAAGAGACCCAGTACTTC; cdr3_aa: CASSKQETQYF; v_call: TRBV21-1; clone_size: .; j_call: TRBJ2-5; d_call: .
cdr3_nt: TGTGCCAGCTCACCCATGGACAGGGGGATCAATGAGCAGTTCTTC; cdr3_aa: CASSPMDRGINEQFF; v_call: TRBV18; clone_size: .; j_call: TRBJ2-1; d_call: TRBD1
cdr3_nt: TGTGCCAGCAGTTTGGTGAGACTCCCTTACAATGAGCAGTTCTTC; cdr3_aa: CASSLVRLPYNEQFF; v_call: TRBV12-3/TRBV12-4; clone_size: .; j_call: TRBJ2-1; d_call: .
cdr3_nt: TGTGCCAGCAGCTTAGTGGTGCAAGAGACCCAGTACTTC; cdr3_aa: CASSLVVQETQYF; v_call: TRBV7-9; clone_size: .; j_call: TRBJ2-5; d_call: .
cdr3_nt: TGTGCCAGCAGCACCCTCGGCCCCAATCAGCCCCAGCATTTT; cdr3_aa: CASSTLGPNQPQHF; v_call: TRBV6-6; clone_size: .; j_call: TRBJ1-5; d_call: .
cdr3_nt: TGCAGCGTCTCACGTTCACCGGGACAGGCAGAAAAACTGTTTTTT; cdr3_aa: CSVSRSPGQAEKLFF; v_call: TRBV29-1; clone_size: .; j_call: TRBJ1-4; d_call: TRBD1
cdr3_nt: TGCGCCAGCAGCCCTCCCACTAGCGGGGAGAACAATGAGCAGTTCTTC; cdr3_aa: CASSPPTSGENNEQFF; v_call: TRBV5-1; clone_size: .; j_call: TRBJ2-1; d_call: TRBD2
cdr3_nt: TGTGCCAGCAGTGACAATTTACGGGCGTACGAGCAGTACTTC; cdr3_aa: CASSDNLRAYEQYF; v_call: TRBV2; clone_size: .; j_call: TRBJ2-7; d_call: .
cdr3_nt: TGTGCCAGCTCCCCTCATACACAGGGGCCCAGTGAGCAGTTCTTC; cdr3_aa: CASSPHTQGPSEQFF; v_call: TRBV6-5; clone_size: .; j_call: TRBJ2-1; d_call: TRBD1
cdr3_nt: TGTGCCAGTAGTCCCGGGCCTCCCAATGAGCAGTTCTTC; cdr3_aa: CASSPGPPNEQFF; v_call: TRBV19; clone_size: .; j_call: TRBJ2-1; d_call: .
cdr3_nt: TGTGCCAGCAGCTTAGCGGCGGCGATCCCTGAAGCTTTCTTT; cdr3_aa: CASSLAAAIPEAFF; v_call: TRBV7-6; clone_size: once; j_call: TRBJ1-1; d_call: .
cdr3_nt: TGTGCCAGCAGCGCGGGGGGGGGACTCGTAGCTTTCTTT; cdr3_aa: CASSAGGGLVAFF; v_call: TRBV9; clone_size: .; j_call: TRBJ1-1; d_call: .
cdr3_nt: TGTGCCATCAGTGACCTCGGGACAGGTTACGAGCAGTACTTC; cdr3_aa: CAISDLGTGYEQYF; v_call: TRBV10-3; clone_size: .; j_call: TRBJ2-7; d_call: TRBD1
cdr3_nt: TGCAGCGTTAGACAGGCCAATGAGCAGTTCTTC; cdr3_aa: CSVRQANEQFF; v_call: TRBV29-1; clone_size: .; j_call: TRBJ2-1; d_call: .
cdr3_nt: TGCAGCATCCCAGTGCGGCCAGGGCCTAACTATGGCTACACCTTC; cdr3_aa: CSIPVRPGPNYGYTF; v_call: TRBV29-1; clone_size: .; j_call: TRBJ1-2; d_call: .
cdr3_nt: TGCAGCGTCACCGGGACACCTAGCTCCTACAATGAGCAGTTCTTC; cdr3_aa: CSVTGTPSSYNEQFF; v_call: TRBV29-1; clone_size: .; j_call: TRBJ2-1; d_call: .
cdr3_nt: TGTGCCAGCAGCGCAGGGGGCGTTCAGCCCCAGCATTTT; cdr3_aa: CASSAGGVQPQHF; v_call: TRBV5-6; clone_size: .; j_call: TRBJ1-5; d_call: TRBD1
cdr3_nt: TGTGCCAGCGTAGGGGCAGTCCATCAGCCCCAGCATTTT; cdr3_aa: CASVGAVHQPQHF; v_call: TRBV6-1; clone_size: .; j_call: TRBJ1-5; d_call: .
cdr3_nt: TGTGCCAGCCCCCGCGGGGAGGACAATCAGCCCCAGCATTTT; cdr3_aa: CASPRGEDNQPQHF; v_call: TRBV6-6; clone_size: .; j_call: TRBJ1-5; d_call: .
cdr3_nt: TGTGCCAGCAGCCAAGGGTTCCACACTGAAGCTTTCTTT; cdr3_aa: CASSQGFHTEAFF; v_call: TRBV14; clone_size: few; j_call: TRBJ1-1; d_call: .
cdr3_nt: TGTGCCAGCACCGGGGGACCTGAGCAGTTCTTC; cdr3_aa: CASTGGPEQFF; v_call: TRBV12-3/TRBV12-4; clone_size: once; j_call: TRBJ2-1; d_call: .
cdr3_nt: TGCAGCGTTGAATGGGTGGGGCCCTCCACAGATACGCAGTATTTT; cdr3_aa: CSVEWVGPSTDTQYF; v_call: TRBV29-1; clone_size: .; j_call: TRBJ2-3; d_call: .
cdr3_nt: TGTGCCAGCAGCGCCCATCGACGGTGCCTAAATGAAAAACTGTTTTTT; cdr3_aa: CASSAHRRCLNEKLFF; v_call: TRBV9; clone_size: .; j_call: TRBJ1-4; d_call: .
cdr3_nt: TGCAGCGTTAGGGGAGGCACTGAAGCTTTCTTT; cdr3_aa: CSVRGGTEAFF; v_call: TRBV29-1; clone_size: .; j_call: TRBJ1-1; d_call: .
cdr3_nt: TGTGCCAGCAGCTTAGAGCCAGCGGGGGGGCCCAGGAAGACCCAGTACTTC; cdr3_aa: CASSLEPAGGPRKTQYF; v_call: TRBV7-2; clone_size: .; j_call: TRBJ2-5; d_call: TRBD2
cdr3_nt: TGTGCCAGCAGCTTATGGCTAGCGGGGGGGGTGGGCAATGAGCAGTTCTTC; cdr3_aa: CASSLWLAGGVGNEQFF; v_call: TRBV7-2; clone_size: .; j_call: TRBJ2-1; d_call: TRBD2
cdr3_nt: TGCAGCGTTGACGCGGTAGTAGGGACAGATACGCAGTATTTT; cdr3_aa: CSVDAVVGTDTQYF; v_call: TRBV29-1; clone_size: .; j_call: TRBJ2-3; d_call: .
cdr3_nt: TGTGCCAGCACCGATGAGGGCGAGGGCTCCTACGAGCAGTACTTC; cdr3_aa: CASTDEGEGSYEQYF; v_call: TRBV2; clone_size: .; j_call: TRBJ2-7; d_call: .
cdr3_nt: TGTGCCAGCACCCCCCCGGGCAGGAAGGAGACCCAGTACTTC; cdr3_aa: CASTPPGRKETQYF; v_call: TRBV28; clone_size: .; j_call: TRBJ2-5; d_call: .
cdr3_nt: TGTGCCAGCAACCTAAGCGCAATCTATAATTCACCCCTCCACTTT; cdr3_aa: CASNLSAIYNSPLHF; v_call: TRBV7-9; clone_size: .; j_call: TRBJ1-6; d_call: .
cdr3_nt: TGTGCCAGCAGTCAGACTATAGCGGGGGGAAAAGAAGAGACCCAGTACTTC; cdr3_aa: CASSQTIAGGKEETQYF; v_call: TRBV28; clone_size: .; j_call: TRBJ2-5; d_call: TRBD2
cdr3_nt: TGTGCCAGCAGCGTAGGTGGGGCTAACTATGGCTACACCTTC; cdr3_aa: CASSVGGANYGYTF; v_call: TRBV9; clone_size: .; j_call: TRBJ1-2; d_call: .
cdr3_nt: TGTGCCAGCAGCCACGGACAGTTGAACACTGAAGCTTTCTTT; cdr3_aa: CASSHGQLNTEAFF; v_call: TRBV6-5; clone_size: .; j_call: TRBJ1-1; d_call: .
cdr3_nt: TGTGCCAGCTCTAGCGGGGATTATTACAATGAGCAGTTCTTC; cdr3_aa: CASSSGDYYNEQFF; v_call: TRBV6-5; clone_size: .; j_call: TRBJ2-1; d_call: TRBD2
cdr3_nt: TGTGCCAGTCGGACAGGGGGCGAATATCAGCCCCAGCATTTT; cdr3_aa: CASRTGGEYQPQHF; v_call: TRBV6-1; clone_size: .; j_call: TRBJ1-5; d_call: TRBD1
cdr3_nt: TGTGCCAGCAGTTTTCAGGAGGGGGACCAAGAGACCCAGTACTTC; cdr3_aa: CASSFQEGDQETQYF; v_call: TRBV27; clone_size: .; j_call: TRBJ2-5; d_call: .
cdr3_nt: TGTGCCAGCACCCATAGCCAGGAAACCTACAATGAGCAGTTCTTC; cdr3_aa: CASTHSQETYNEQFF; v_call: TRBV12-3/TRBV12-4; clone_size: once; j_call: TRBJ2-1; d_call: .
cdr3_nt: TGTGCCAGCAGTCCCTTTGGGGGAGGGGAGACCCAGTACTTC; cdr3_aa: CASSPFGGGETQYF; v_call: TRBV7-8; clone_size: once; j_call: TRBJ2-5; d_call: TRBD2
cdr3_nt: TGTGCCAGCAGTATGGACAGGGGGGTCGGCGGGGAGCTGTTTTTT; cdr3_aa: CASSMDRGVGGELFF; v_call: TRBV27; clone_size: .; j_call: TRBJ2-2; d_call: TRBD1
cdr3_nt: TGTGCCAGCAGCTTAATTCGGCAGAACACTGAAGCTTTCTTT; cdr3_aa: CASSLIRQNTEAFF; v_call: TRBV7-9; clone_size: .; j_call: TRBJ1-1; d_call: .
cdr3_nt: TGTGCCGGCAGTTTCGGCGGGCTACTCGAGCAGTACTTC; cdr3_aa: CAGSFGGLLEQYF; v_call: TRBV12-3/TRBV12-4; clone_size: .; j_call: TRBJ2-7; d_call: .
cdr3_nt: TGTGCCAGCAACCCGGACGGAAGCTACGAACAGTACTTC; cdr3_aa: CASNPDGSYEQYF; v_call: TRBV6-5; clone_size: .; j_call: TRBJ2-7; d_call: .
cdr3_nt: TGTGCCAGCAGCCTCAGTTCCGGCCCCTATGGCTACACCTTC; cdr3_aa: CASSLSSGPYGYTF; v_call: TRBV7-9; clone_size: .; j_call: TRBJ1-2; d_call: .
cdr3_nt: TGTGCCAGCACCCTTAAGGAGACAGGGGGAGACGAGCAGTACTTC; cdr3_aa: CASTLKETGGDEQYF; v_call: TRBV6-1; clone_size: .; j_call: TRBJ2-7; d_call: TRBD1
cdr3_nt: TGTGCCAGCAGTTATCTAGCGGGGGAAGAGACCCAGTACTTC; cdr3_aa: CASSYLAGEETQYF; v_call: TRBV6-2/TRBV6-3; clone_size: .; j_call: TRBJ2-5; d_call: TRBD2
cdr3_nt: TGTGCCAGCAGTTACTCGATGGCAGAAGTCACCGGGGAGCTGTTTTTT; cdr3_aa: CASSYSMAEVTGELFF; v_call: TRBV6-5; clone_size: .; j_call: TRBJ2-2; d_call: .